This TCR beta chain emerged from a study of blood T cell repertoires in COVID-19. Only in-frame clones appear in the TCRdb table, and some are missing; sequencing was by immunoSEQ multiplex PCR. The data hold 350,000 to 450,000 clones, with over 75% observed a single time. This CDR3 contains 16 residues. The trim removed 4 bases at V and 0 bases at J, leaving 6 bases unmatched. Germline CDR1 SEHNR, CDR2 FQNEAQ (reference sequence). This clonotype originated in a man aged 40-55 years in a cohort exposed to, infected with or recovered from COVID-19 (not recorded which). The sequencing sample was made of PBMCs or T cells enriched from blood (not recorded which). This rearrangement joins TRBV7-9 to TRBJ1-3; 7 nucleotides match TRBD1. CDR3 residues: CASSSDRVSSGNTIYF. The CDR3 nucleotides are TGTGCCAGCAGCTCCGACAGGGTGAGCTCTGGAAACACCATATATTTT.